The clone carrying this TCR beta chain was observed many times. Its antigen is undetermined. This entry belongs to a study of T cells in Graves' hyperthyroidism and ophthalmopathy. Among the patients, aged 18 to 65, hyperthyroidism was newly diagnosed and had lasted under 2 months. The study excluded patients with uncontrolled infection, other autoimmune disease, pregnancy or lactation. The study based diagnoses on clinical symptoms, serum thyroxine and TRAb, thyroid ultrasound and orbital computed tomography. General study findings and limits: In the blood, most expanded thyroid clonotypes above 0.001 appeared as well.

Amplification of TCR beta CDR3 regions used RNA as the template. RT-PCR in the first round (using the HTBI primer set) targeted the TCR CDR3. TCRdb re-derived calls from the multiplex PCR reads in MiXCR, one entry per CDR3 protein. The data contain 470,000 or so distinct CDR3 sequences, 20% of them singletons. With 3 bases removed from V and 7 bases from J, the gap between germline ends came to 4 bases. Germline assignment: CDR1 MDHEN and CDR2 SYDVKM. The CDR3 extends over 10 amino acids. Sequenced material: blood. This sequence originates from a man between 18 and 29 years old with Graves' hyperthyroidism. V is TRBV28 and J is TRBJ2-7; no definite D call. The CDR3 DNA reads TGTGCCAGCAGTTTCGGGGAGCAGTACTTC. As protein: CASSFGEQYF. The full variable domain, its missing parts supplied by reference TRBV28 and TRBJ2-7, is DVKVTQSSRYLVKRTGEKVFLECVQDMDHENMFWYRQDPGLGLRLIYFSYDVKMKEKGDIPEGYSVSREKKERFSLILESASTNQTSMYLCASSFGEQYFGPGTRLTVT.